This T cell receptor (beta chain) was recovered during a study of blood T cell repertoires in COVID-19. Study in general: The analysed material was cDNA or gDNA that came from T cells, B-cell-depleted T cells, or PBMCs.

Clones were read by immunoSEQ multiplex PCR, and TCRdb kept only the in-frame ones, dropping some. The sample lists a few hundred thousand clones, about nine tenths occurring once. The CDR3 contains 15 residues. CDR1 and CDR2 (germline): GTSNPN, SVGIG (reference sequence). The V and J ends lost 3 bases and 3 bases, in that order; junction bases with no gene match: 7. The sample was peripheral blood. The receptor's source is a woman aged 45-65 years with COVID-19, enrolled during active disease. The genes are TRBV30 and TRBJ1-5; 8 bases map to TRBD1. The CDR3 coding sequence is TGTGCCTGGAGCCAGGGGGCGCTTGACAATCAGCCCCAGCATTTT. Translating gives CAWSQGALDNQPQHF.